Listed below are T cell receptor beta chains from one sample, sequenced in a study of cytomegalovirus exposure and HLA in healthy donors. Sequenced by immunoSEQ multiplex PCR; TCRdb stores in-frame clones only, minus some. The data contain about 89,000 clones, approximately 81% of them seen just once; the ten biggest clones take up over 7%. Sequenced: PBMCs. The receptors stem from a man in his forties in good health and CMV-seropositive. Each CDR3 is given with its conserved first and last residue. A D gene is named only where the DNA matches it firmly. Clone sizes are given selectively: once, few, many, or a class where the clone is expanded.

>TRBV19|TRBJ1-6|.|.
CASSPTGQGNSPLHF
TGTGCCAGTAGTCCTACAGGGCAAGGAAATTCACCCCTCCACTTT
>TRBV5-5|TRBJ1-5|.|.
CASSTAWGGNQPQHF
TGTGCCAGCAGCACTGCCTGGGGAGGGAATCAGCCCCAGCATTTT
>TRBV28|TRBJ1-3|.|.
CASSAGTPSSGNTIYF
TGTGCCAGCAGTGCCGGGACACCCAGCTCTGGAAACACCATATATTTT
>TRBV12-5|TRBJ2-1|.|.
CASGPIFGQSSYNEQFF
TGTGCTAGTGGTCCCATTTTCGGACAGAGCTCCTACAATGAGCAGTTCTTC
>TRBV10-1|TRBJ2-4|.|.
CASSEGLGGSTTKNIQYF
TGCGCCAGCAGTGAGGGTCTAGGAGGATCTACAACCAAAAACATTCAGTACTTC
>TRBV5-1|TRBJ1-2|.|.
CASSYAGRPDVYTF
TGCGCCAGCAGCTATGCGGGACGGCCTGATGTCTACACCTTC
>TRBV9|TRBJ2-5|.|TRBD1
CASSVSLTGGGPETQYF
TGTGCCAGCAGCGTCTCATTGACAGGGGGGGGACCAGAGACCCAGTACTTC
>TRBV11-2|TRBJ1-1|.|.
CASSLGTSIEAFF
TGTGCCAGCAGCTTAGGGACTTCCATCGAAGCTTTCTTT
>TRBV6-1|TRBJ2-7|.|TRBD1
CASSEAAGGGTGSYEQYF
TGTGCCAGCAGTGAAGCGGCTGGGGGTGGGACAGGGTCCTACGAGCAGTACTTC
>TRBV4-2|TRBJ2-7|few|.
CASSQSIQASEQYF
TGTGCCAGCAGCCAAAGTATTCAGGCGAGCGAGCAGTACTTC
>TRBV2|TRBJ1-6|.|.
CASSETGKKNSPLHF
TGTGCCAGCAGCGAAACAGGGAAAAAGAATTCACCCCTCCACTTT
>TRBV18|TRBJ2-7|once|TRBD2
CASSPRGASGSTPAREQYF
TGTGCCAGCTCACCACGGGGAGCTAGCGGGTCCACCCCCGCTCGCGAGCAGTACTTC
>TRBV18|TRBJ1-5|few|.
CASSQDSNQPQHF
TGTGCCAGCTCACAAGACAGTAATCAGCCCCAGCATTTT
>TRBV7-8|TRBJ2-1|.|.
CASRPGSGVGEQFF
TGTGCCAGCAGGCCGGGGTCCGGAGTTGGGGAGCAGTTCTTC
>TRBV7-2|TRBJ2-7|.|.
CASSLSFYEQYF
TGTGCCAGCAGCTTATCTTTTTACGAGCAGTACTTC
>TRBV11-2|TRBJ1-2|.|.
CASSAAPDLSGATYGYTF
TGTGCCAGCAGCGCAGCCCCAGACCTTTCAGGGGCGACCTATGGCTACACCTTC
>TRBV6-5|TRBJ2-7|.|.
CASSLTGYEQYF
TGTGCCAGCAGCTTAACAGGCTACGAGCAGTACTTC
>TRBV12-5|TRBJ2-7|.|TRBD1
CASGAPGTGSSYEQYF
TGTGCTAGTGGTGCACCCGGGACAGGGTCCTCCTACGAGCAGTACTTC
>TRBV5-4|TRBJ2-1|.|.
CASSLVSLREQFF
TGTGCCAGCAGCTTGGTCTCTCTCAGGGAGCAGTTCTTC
>TRBV6-5|TRBJ1-5|few|.
CASSLDRLGQPQHF
TGTGCCAGCAGTCTTGACAGGCTCGGGCAGCCCCAGCATTTT
>TRBV4-1|TRBJ1-4|.|TRBD1
CASSQEMRTGGLNEKLFF
TGCGCCAGCAGCCAAGAGATGAGGACAGGTGGACTTAATGAAAAACTGTTTTTT
>TRBV15|TRBJ2-3|.|.
CATSRDRRSPSTDTQYF
TGTGCCACCAGCAGAGATCGTCGGAGCCCTAGCACAGATACGCAGTATTTT
>TRBV6-5|TRBJ1-5|.|.
CASSYSSGVQPQHF
TGTGCCAGCAGTTACTCCTCGGGGGTTCAGCCCCAGCATTTT
>TRBV19|TRBJ1-1|.|TRBD1
CAGSKQGAIENTEAFF
TGTGCCGGTAGTAAACAGGGGGCTATTGAGAACACTGAAGCTTTCTTT
>TRBV7-9|TRBJ1-3|.|TRBD1
CASSLGQGAGNTIYF
TGTGCCAGCAGCTTAGGGCAGGGGGCAGGAAACACCATATATTTT
>TRBV9|TRBJ2-1|.|.
CASSVSLTSGAGRSYNEQFF
TGTGCCAGCAGCGTATCCTTGACTAGTGGGGCTGGCCGGTCCTACAATGAGCAGTTCTTC
>TRBV7-6|TRBJ2-1|.|TRBD2
CASSLARASGANEQFF
TGTGCCAGCAGCTTAGCGAGGGCTAGCGGGGCTAATGAGCAGTTCTTC
>TRBV6-5|TRBJ2-3|once|TRBD1
CASSSPGQGNTDTQYF
TGTGCCAGCAGTTCCCCGGGACAGGGGAACACAGATACGCAGTATTTT
>TRBV29-1|TRBJ2-1|.|TRBD1
CSVVGTGGDEQFF
TGCAGCGTTGTAGGGACAGGGGGCGATGAGCAGTTCTTC
>TRBV6-6|TRBJ2-1|.|.
CASSPFYYNEQFF
TGTGCCAGCAGTCCTTTCTACTACAATGAGCAGTTCTTC
>TRBV27|TRBJ1-5|.|TRBD1
CASSLSGTVNQPQHF
TGTGCCAGCAGTTTATCCGGGACAGTCAATCAGCCCCAGCATTTT
>TRBV2|TRBJ2-1|.|TRBD2
CASSVHEASGGGEQFF
TGTGCCAGCAGTGTCCACGAGGCTAGCGGGGGGGGTGAGCAGTTCTTC
>TRBV19|TRBJ1-2|few|TRBD1
CASSEDRDRYGYTF
TGTGCCAGTAGTGAAGACCGGGACAGATATGGCTACACCTTC
>TRBV11-1|TRBJ1-1|.|.
CASSLAVTGVNTEAFF
TGTGCCAGCAGCTTAGCCGTTACAGGAGTGAACACTGAAGCTTTCTTT
>TRBV7-9|TRBJ1-4|.|.
CASSLVASNEKLFF
TGTGCCAGCAGCTTAGTGGCTAGTAATGAAAAACTGTTTTTT
>TRBV7-3|TRBJ2-3|.|TRBD2
CASSSVGLATDTQYF
TGTGCCAGCAGCTCCGTGGGACTAGCGACAGATACGCAGTATTTT
>TRBV6-6|TRBJ2-7|.|TRBD1
CASSLPGQGSYEQYF
TGTGCCAGCAGTCTCCCGGGACAGGGGTCCTACGAGCAGTACTTC
>TRBV6-4|TRBJ2-2|.|TRBD1
CASSEFGQAGGELFF
TGTGCCAGCAGTGAATTCGGACAGGCGGGCGGGGAGCTGTTTTTT
>TRBV5-4|TRBJ2-7|.|TRBD1
CASSLGTGDRYEQYF
TGTGCCAGCAGCTTAGGGACAGGGGATAGGTACGAGCAGTACTTC
>TRBV9|TRBJ2-5|.|TRBD2
CASSVPGLAETQYF
TGTGCCAGCAGCGTCCCGGGACTAGCGGAGACCCAGTACTTC
>TRBV5-1|TRBJ2-5|.|TRBD2
CASSLTRGTMLERGGKEQYF
TGCGCCAGCAGCCTCACAAGAGGAACAATGCTCGAGCGGGGGGGCAAGGAGCAGTACTTC
>TRBV5-6|TRBJ1-4|.|TRBD1
CASSLARDRGRMLTEKLFF
TGTGCCAGCAGTCTGGCCCGGGACAGGGGGCGCATGTTAACCGAAAAACTGTTTTTT
>TRBV10-3|TRBJ2-7|few|TRBD1
CAISGGQVGSYEQYF
TGTGCCATCAGTGGGGGACAGGTGGGTTCCTACGAGCAGTACTTC
>TRBV10-3|TRBJ1-5|.|.
CAISVRENQPQHF
TGTGCCATCAGTGTGAGGGAAAATCAGCCCCAGCATTTT
>TRBV6-1|TRBJ2-1|.|.
CASSPSDNEQFF
TGTGCCAGCAGTCCCTCGGACAATGAGCAGTTCTTC
>TRBV13|TRBJ1-4|.|.
CASSLGAVTGGGGLFF
TGTGCCAGCAGCTTAGGGGCGGTGACCGGGGGGGGCGGACTGTTTTTT
>TRBV7-2|TRBJ2-3|.|TRBD2
CASSLGSSGSTDTQYF
TGTGCCAGCAGCTTAGGGTCTAGCGGGAGCACAGATACGCAGTATTTT
>TRBV5-6|TRBJ2-1|.|TRBD2
CASSFASGVYNEQFF
TGTGCCAGCAGCTTTGCTAGCGGGGTTTACAATGAGCAGTTCTTC
>TRBV28|TRBJ1-4|.|.
CASSPQARSWKLFF
TGTGCCAGCAGTCCCCAGGCCAGAAGCTGGAAACTGTTTTTT
>TRBV6-1|TRBJ1-5|.|.
CASSPTQGYSQPQHF
TGTGCCAGCAGTCCCACCCAGGGATACAGTCAGCCCCAGCATTTT
>TRBV6-5|TRBJ2-1|.|.
CASTKESGTLNEQFF
TGTGCCAGCACCAAAGAGAGCGGGACACTAAATGAGCAGTTCTTC
>TRBV6-5|TRBJ2-7|.|TRBD2
CANSPTSGASYEQYF
TGTGCCAACAGTCCGACTAGCGGGGCCTCCTACGAGCAGTACTTC
>TRBV5-5|TRBJ2-7|.|TRBD2
CASTNLAASAYEQYF
TGTGCCAGCACCAATCTAGCGGCCAGTGCCTACGAGCAGTACTTC
>TRBV10-3|TRBJ2-1|.|TRBD2
CAISQATGTRYNEQFF
TGTGCCATCAGTCAGGCTACCGGGACTAGATACAATGAGCAGTTCTTC